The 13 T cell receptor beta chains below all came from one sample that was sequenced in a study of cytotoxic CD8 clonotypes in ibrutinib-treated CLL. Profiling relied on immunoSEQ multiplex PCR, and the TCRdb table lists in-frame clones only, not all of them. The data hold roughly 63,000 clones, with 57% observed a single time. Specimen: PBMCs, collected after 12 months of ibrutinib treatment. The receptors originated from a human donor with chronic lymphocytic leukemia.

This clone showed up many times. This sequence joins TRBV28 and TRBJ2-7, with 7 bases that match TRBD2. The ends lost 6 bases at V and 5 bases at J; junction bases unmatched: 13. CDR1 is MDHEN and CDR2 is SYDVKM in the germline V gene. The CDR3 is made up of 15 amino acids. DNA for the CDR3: TGTGCCAGCAGGGGGACCGGGACTAACATCCACGAGCAGTACTTC. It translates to CASRGTGTNIHEQYF.

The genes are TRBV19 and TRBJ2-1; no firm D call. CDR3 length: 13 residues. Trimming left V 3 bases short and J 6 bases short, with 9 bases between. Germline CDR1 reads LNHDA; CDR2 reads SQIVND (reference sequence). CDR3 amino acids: CASSISKGNEQFF. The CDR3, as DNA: TGTGCCAGTAGTATCAGTAAAGGCAATGAGCAGTTCTTC.

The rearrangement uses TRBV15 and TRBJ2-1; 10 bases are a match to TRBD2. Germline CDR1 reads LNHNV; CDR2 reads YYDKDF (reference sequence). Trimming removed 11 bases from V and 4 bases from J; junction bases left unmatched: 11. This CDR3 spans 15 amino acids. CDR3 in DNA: TGTGCCTCGACTAGCGGGTCCTTTTCATACAATGAGCAGTTCTTC. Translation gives CASTSGSFSYNEQFF.

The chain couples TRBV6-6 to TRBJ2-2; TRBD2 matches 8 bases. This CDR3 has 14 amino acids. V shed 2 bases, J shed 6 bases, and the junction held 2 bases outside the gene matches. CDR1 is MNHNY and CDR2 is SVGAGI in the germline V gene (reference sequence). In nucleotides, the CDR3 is TGTGCCAGCAGTTACCGCGGGGGGTCCGGGGAGCTGTTTTTT. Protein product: CASSYRGGSGELFF.

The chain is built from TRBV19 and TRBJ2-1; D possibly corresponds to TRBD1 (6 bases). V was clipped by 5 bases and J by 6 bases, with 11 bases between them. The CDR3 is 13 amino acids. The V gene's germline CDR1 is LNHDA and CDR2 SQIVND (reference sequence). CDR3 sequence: CASSQQGLNEQFF. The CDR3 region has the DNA TGTGCCAGTAGTCAGCAGGGGCTCAATGAGCAGTTCTTC.

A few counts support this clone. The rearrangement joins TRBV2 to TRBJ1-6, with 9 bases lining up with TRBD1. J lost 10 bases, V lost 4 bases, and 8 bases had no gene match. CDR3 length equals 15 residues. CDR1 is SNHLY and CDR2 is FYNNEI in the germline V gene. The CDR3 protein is CASSAMGQGQSPLHF. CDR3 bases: TGTGCCAGCAGTGCGATGGGACAGGGACAATCACCCCTCCACTTT.

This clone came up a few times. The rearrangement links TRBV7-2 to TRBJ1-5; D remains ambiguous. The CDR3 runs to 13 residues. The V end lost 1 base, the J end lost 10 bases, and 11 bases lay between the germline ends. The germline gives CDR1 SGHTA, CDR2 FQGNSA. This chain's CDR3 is CASSLERNHPQHF. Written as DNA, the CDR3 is TGTGCCAGCAGCTTAGAGAGGAACCATCCCCAGCATTTT.

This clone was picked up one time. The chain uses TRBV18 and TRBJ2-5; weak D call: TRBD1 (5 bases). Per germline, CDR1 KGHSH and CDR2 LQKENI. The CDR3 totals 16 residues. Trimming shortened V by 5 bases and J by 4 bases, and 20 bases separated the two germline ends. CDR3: CASSTDGQPRRETQYF. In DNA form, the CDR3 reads TGTGCCAGCTCAACCGACGGACAACCCCGACGAGAGACCCAGTACTTC.

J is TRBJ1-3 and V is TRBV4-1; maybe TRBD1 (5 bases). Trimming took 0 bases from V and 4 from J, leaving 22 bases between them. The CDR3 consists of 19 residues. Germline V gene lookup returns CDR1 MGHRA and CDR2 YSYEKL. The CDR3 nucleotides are TGCGCCAGCAGCCAAGAACGGTCCGGGCCCCGTGACAGAGGAAACACCATATATTTT. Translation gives CASSQERSGPRDRGNTIYF.

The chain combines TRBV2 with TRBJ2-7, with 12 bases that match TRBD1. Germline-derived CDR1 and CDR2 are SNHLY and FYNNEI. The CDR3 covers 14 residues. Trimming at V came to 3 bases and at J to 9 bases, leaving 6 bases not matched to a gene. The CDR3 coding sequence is TGTGCCAGCAGTGACACCGGGACAGGGGGCACGCAGTACTTC. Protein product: CASSDTGTGGTQYF.

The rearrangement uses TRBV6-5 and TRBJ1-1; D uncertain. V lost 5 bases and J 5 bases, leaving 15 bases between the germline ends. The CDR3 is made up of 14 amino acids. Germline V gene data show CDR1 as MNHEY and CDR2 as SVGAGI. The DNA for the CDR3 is TGTGCCAGCAGTGAACGCGGACGGATGACTGAAGCTTTCTTT. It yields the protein CASSERGRMTEAFF.

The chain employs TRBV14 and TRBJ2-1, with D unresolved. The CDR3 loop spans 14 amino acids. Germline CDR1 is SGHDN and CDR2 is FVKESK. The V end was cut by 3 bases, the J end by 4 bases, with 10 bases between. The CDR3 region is CASSHLGQYNEQFF. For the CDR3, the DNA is TGTGCCAGCAGCCACCTGGGCCAGTACAATGAGCAGTTCTTC.

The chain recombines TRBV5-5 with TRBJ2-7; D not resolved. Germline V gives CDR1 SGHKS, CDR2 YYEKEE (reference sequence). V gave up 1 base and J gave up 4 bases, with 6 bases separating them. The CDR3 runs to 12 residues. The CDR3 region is CASSLPAYEQYF. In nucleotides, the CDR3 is TGTGCCAGCAGCTTGCCAGCGTACGAGCAGTACTTC.